This entry is about one TCR beta chain. Trimming pared 4 bases from V and 6 bases from J, leaving 12 bases between. CDR3 length: 14 residues. Germline loops: CDR1 MGHDK, CDR2 SYGVNS. Sequencing used immunoSEQ multiplex PCR; TCRdb keeps in-frame clones, though not all of them. The sample has 270,000 or so clones, 83% seen once. The data derive from a study of blood T cell repertoires in COVID-19. The chain joins TRBV25-1 to TRBJ2-2, with a possible D match to TRBD1 (6 bases). The receptor's source is a woman aged 50 to 60 who had recovered from COVID-19. The sample was peripheral blood. The CDR3: CASSAYQGSGELFF. CDR3 DNA: TGTGCCAGCAGTGCTTATCAGGGGTCCGGGGAGCTGTTTTTT.